The 17 T cell receptor beta chains below come from one sample, sequenced in a study of blood T cells in healthy people across ages. A second about 7 to 12 cycle PCR used barcoded and J-beta primers. TCRdb itself ran the 5' RACE reads through MiXCR, one entry per CDR3 protein. The sample carries around 1,900,000 distinct CDR3 sequences, about two fifths recorded once. The sequencing input was blood. These receptors were obtained from a human donor in good health.

This rearrangement joins TRBV29-1 to TRBJ2-5, with 11 bases lining up with TRBD2. The CDR3 length is 15 residues. After removal of 2 bases from V and 1 base from J, the junction contained 3 bases not matched to a gene. Looked up from germline, CDR1 is SQVTM and CDR2 is ANQGSEA. In nucleotides, the CDR3 is TGCAGCGTTGAACGACTAGCGGGGTTCCAAGAGACCCAGTACTTC. Translating it yields CSVERLAGFQETQYF.

V usage is TRBV9 and J usage is TRBJ2-7; the match to TRBD2 covers 9 bases. Germline trimming cut 0 bases from V and 3 bases from J; bases unmatched to any gene: 4. The CDR3 extends over 15 amino acids. Germline V gene lookup returns CDR1 SGDLS and CDR2 YYNGEE. CDR3 DNA: TGTGCCAGCAGCGTAGGCATAGCGGGGGACTACGAGCAGTACTTC. Amino acid sequence: CASSVGIAGDYEQYF.

A few counts support this clonotype. CDR3 sequence (DNA): TGTGCCAGCAGCGGAAGGACTAGCGGGGGATGGGGGACGCAGTATTTT. It encodes CASSGRTSGGWGTQYF. The gene calls are TRBV7-2 and TRBJ2-3; 13 nucleotides agree with TRBD2. The CDR3 consists of 16 residues. CDR1 and CDR2 from the germline V gene are SGHTA and FQGNSA. V was clipped by 5 bases and J by 9 bases; unmatched bases: 11.

The chain joins TRBV4-3 to TRBJ2-7, with 7 bases fitting TRBD1. The germline gives CDR1 LGHNA, CDR2 YSLEER. This CDR3 is 15 amino acids long. The V and J ends lost 4 bases and 2 bases, in that order; junction bases with no gene match: 8. Written as DNA, the CDR3 is TGCGCCAGCAGCCGGCAAGCAGACAGGGCCTACGAGCAGTACTTC. It codes for CASSRQADRAYEQYF.

This clonotype was detected only a few times. This chain joins TRBV28 and TRBJ2-6; no firm D call. V lost 4 bases and J 1 base, leaving 11 bases between the germline ends. CDR1 and CDR2 from the germline V gene are MDHEN and SYDVKM. The CDR3 spans 16 residues. The CDR3 here is CASSSPAGSGANVLTF. The CDR3 DNA is TGTGCCAGCAGTTCCCCCGCTGGGTCTGGGGCCAACGTCCTGACTTTC.

The chain employs TRBV7-8 and TRBJ1-1; D uncertain. CDR3 length equals 14 residues. Trimming took off 5 bases at V and 4 bases at J, with 14 bases between the two ends. The germline V gene encodes CDR1 SGHVS and CDR2 FQNEAQ. CDR3 sequence (DNA): TGTGCCAGCAGCCCTCCGGCCCCTCGCACTGAAGCTTTCTTT. Translated: CASSPPAPRTEAFF.

The chain recombines TRBV9 with TRBJ2-5, with D tentatively TRBD1 (6 bases). V lost 4 bases and J 2 bases, leaving 15 bases between the germline ends. The CDR3 spans 15 residues. Germline V gene data show CDR1 as SGDLS and CDR2 as YYNGEE. CDR3 sequence (DNA): TGTGCCAGCAGCCCCTCCCCGGACAGACAAGAGACCCAGTACTTC. Translation gives CASSPSPDRQETQYF.

The rearrangement uses TRBV4-2 and TRBJ2-1, with TRBD2 matching 11 bases. V trimming: 3 bases; J trimming: 0 bases; junction bases outside the gene matches: 10. The CDR3 has 19 residues. Germline lookup yields CDR1 LGHNA and CDR2 YNFKEQ. This chain's CDR3 is CASSQELAGEILSYNEQFF. The CDR3 DNA sequence: TGTGCCAGCAGCCAGGAACTAGCGGGGGAGATCCTCTCCTACAATGAGCAGTTCTTC.

The rearrangement uses TRBV12-5 and TRBJ2-1, with TRBD1 as a possible D gene (5 bases). Trimming shortened V by 0 bases and J by 12 bases, and 6 bases separated the two germline ends. Per the germline V gene, CDR1 is LGHNT and CDR2 is FRNRAP. The CDR3 spans 11 residues. CDR3 in amino acids: CASGLVGVQFF. For the CDR3, the DNA is TGTGCTAGTGGTTTGGTAGGGGTGCAGTTCTTC. The entire variable domain, with the rest obtained from reference TRBV12-5 and TRBJ2-1, is as follows: DARVTQTPRHKVTEMGQEVTMRCQPILGHNTVFWYRQTMMQGLELLAYFRNRAPLDDSGMPKDRFSAEMPDATLATLKIQPSEPRDSAVYFCASGLVGVQFFGPGTRLTVL.

This rearrangement joins TRBV7-8 to TRBJ2-3; D is perhaps TRBD2 (5 bases). CDR1 and CDR2 (germline): SGHVS, FQNEAQ. V was shortened by 3 bases and J by 6 bases, with 10 bases between the two germline ends. The CDR3 loop spans 13 amino acids. The CDR3 loop reads CASSFSVADTQYF. CDR3 nucleotides: TGTGCCAGCAGCTTTTCGGTAGCGGATACGCAGTATTTT.

J is TRBJ2-5 and V is TRBV7-2, with D possibly TRBD2 on 6 matching bases. Germline assignment: CDR1 SGHTA and CDR2 FQGNSA. This CDR3 has 18 residues. V was clipped by 2 bases and J by 11 bases, with 30 bases between them. The CDR3 coding sequence is TGTGCCAGCAGCTTACGGGCCCTGGCGGGGAACTCCTACAATGAGCAGTACTTC. Protein: CASSLRALAGNSYNEQYF.

The chain carries TRBV13 and TRBJ2-4; D not certain. V lost 4 bases to trimming and J lost 0 bases, with 7 bases between them. The CDR3 totals 14 residues. Germline V lookup: CDR1 PRHDT, CDR2 FYEKMQ (reference sequence). The CDR3: CASSSQLAKNIQYF. The CDR3 nucleotides are TGTGCCAGCAGCTCACAGCTAGCCAAAAACATTCAGTACTTC.

The chain couples TRBV7-6 to TRBJ1-6, with D uncertain. The CDR3 contains 16 residues. Between the trimmed V and J ends, which lost 4 bases and 5 bases, there was a span of 15 bases. The germline CDR1 and CDR2 sequences are SGHVS and FNYEAQ. The CDR3 reads CASSSAGSLHNSPLHF. The CDR3, as DNA: TGTGCCAGCAGCTCGGCGGGCAGCTTGCATAATTCACCCCTCCACTTT.

This clonotype was seen only a few times. The rearrangement uses TRBV4-3 and TRBJ1-4; possibly TRBD1 for D (5 bases). The germline V gene has CDR1 LGHNA and CDR2 YSLEER. The CDR3 loop spans 17 amino acids. V was clipped by 1 base and J by 1 base, with 13 bases between them. The chain's CDR3 is CASSQGSRVVTNEKLFF. The CDR3 coding sequence is TGCGCCAGCAGCCAAGGGTCCAGGGTGGTAACTAATGAAAAACTGTTTTTT.

Worth noting for this clonotype: At one end, the junction sequence differs from germline, possibly due to a read error. V is TRBV7-2 and J is TRBJ1-2, with D unresolved. From germline, CDR1 is SGHTA and CDR2 FQGNSA. The CDR3 loop spans 16 amino acids. CDR3 coding DNA: TGTGTCAGCAGCCCCCAATCCGGTGCAAATAACTATGGCTACACCTTC. Translated: CVSSPQSGANNYGYTF.

V is TRBV6-2 or TRBV6-3 and J is TRBJ1-5; TRBD1 matches 10 bases. From germline, CDR1 is MNHEY and CDR2 SVGEGT. The CDR3 spans 15 residues. V was pared by 6 bases and J by 5 bases, with 7 bases of the junction left unmatched. The CDR3 region is CASSSRDRGYQPQHF. DNA for the CDR3: TGTGCCAGCAGCTCCCGGGACAGGGGATATCAGCCCCAGCATTTT.

This clonotype was seen only a few times. This rearrangement joins TRBV13 to TRBJ2-1; D is unclear. This CDR3 is 13 amino acids long. Germline V lookup: CDR1 PRHDT, CDR2 FYEKMQ (reference sequence). Trimming pared 8 bases from V and 5 bases from J, leaving 13 bases between. This CDR3 reads CASSPWGNNEQFF. The CDR3 DNA follows: TGTGCCAGCTCCCCGTGGGGAAACAATGAGCAGTTCTTC.